The 15 T cell receptor beta chains below come from one sample, sequenced in a study of cytomegalovirus exposure and HLA in healthy donors. The PCR ran on 60 Vbeta and 13 Jbeta primers. Clones were sequenced by immunoSEQ multiplex PCR, and TCRdb holds only the in-frame ones, with some missing. The sample table includes over 150,000 clones. The sequenced sample consisted of PBMCs. All receptors derive from a boy between 10 and 17 years old in good health and CMV-seronegative.

The chain uses TRBV28 and TRBJ2-2; D is undetermined. CDR1 and CDR2 from the germline V gene are MDHEN and SYDVKM. There are 13 residues in the CDR3. V was trimmed by 5 bases and J by 6 bases, leaving 10 bases between them. The CDR3 region has the DNA TGTGCCAGCAGTCTACCCCTCCCCGGGGAGCTGTTTTTT. The encoded protein is CASSLPLPGELFF.

The V call is TRBV5-4, the J call TRBJ2-1; 9 bases map to TRBD2. Trimming took 4 bases from V and 9 from J; bases not matched to a gene: 14. The CDR3 length is 16 residues. Germline V gene sequence: CDR1 SGHNT, CDR2 YYREEE (reference sequence). The CDR3 is CASSPGSGGVNGEQFF. Here the CDR3 DNA reads TGTGCCAGCAGCCCCGGTAGCGGGGGAGTTAACGGTGAGCAGTTCTTC.

The J gene is TRBJ1-4, the V gene TRBV10-1, with D hard to call. Trimming cost V 2 bases and J 6 bases, with 28 bases left between them. The germline CDR1 and CDR2 sequences are WNHNN and SYGVQD (reference sequence). This CDR3 contains 20 residues. The CDR3 loop reads CASSEAASSWRRGLDEKLFF. The CDR3 nucleotides are TGCGCCAGCAGTGAGGCGGCGTCCTCCTGGCGGCGAGGTTTAGATGAAAAACTGTTTTTT.

This chain uses TRBV5-1 with TRBJ2-5, with 9 nucleotides matching TRBD2. The J call may be wrong; the DNA end is better matched by TRBJ2-7. The CDR3 sequence is 14 residues long. The V gene's germline CDR1 is SGHRS and CDR2 YFSETQ. Written as DNA, the CDR3 is TGCGCCAGCAGCGTGGGACTAGCTCTCTACGAGCAGTACTTC. This gives the protein CASSVGLALYEQYF.

The V and J genes are TRBV12-5 and TRBJ1-1; unclear D gene. Germline-derived CDR1 and CDR2 are LGHNT and FRNRAP. The CDR3 sequence is 13 residues long. The germline V and J ends were trimmed by 5 bases and 0 bases, with 7 bases remaining between them. CDR3 residues: CASGLGMNTEAFF. Written as DNA, the CDR3 is TGTGCTAGTGGTCTAGGTATGAACACTGAAGCTTTCTTT.

In the case of this clone: Germline and junction disagree at one end, which may indicate a read error. The V gene is TRBV6-6, the J gene TRBJ2-2, with 7 bases matching TRBD1. The V gene's germline CDR1 is MNHNY and CDR2 SVGAGI (reference sequence). This CDR3 region has 16 residues. The CDR3 here is CASIRDSPYNTGELFF. The CDR3 DNA reads as TGCGCCTCAATTCGGGACAGCCCTTACAACACCGGGGAGCTGTTTTTT.

J is TRBJ2-6 and V is TRBV7-2; TRBD1 aligns across 8 bases. The CDR3 runs 18 residues. Trimming took 5 bases from V and 0 from J; bases not matched to a gene: 9. Germline V CDR1 and CDR2: SGHTA, FQGNSA. CDR3 bases: TGTGCCAGCAGCCTCTCCGGGACAGGATTCTCTGGGGCCAACGTCCTGACTTTC. Residues: CASSLSGTGFSGANVLTF.

The V call is TRBV7-6, the J call TRBJ1-1; D is unclear. CDR3 length: 12 residues. Deletions cut 5 bases from V and 8 bases from J, with 12 bases between. Germline loops: CDR1 SGHVS, CDR2 FNYEAQ. This CDR3 reads CASSGRTGEAFF. The CDR3 DNA follows: TGTGCCAGCAGCGGTCGGACGGGAGAAGCTTTCTTT.

The V gene is TRBV7-3, the J gene TRBJ1-4; the D gene is possibly TRBD1 (5 bases). The CDR3 runs to 12 residues. The V end lost 5 bases, the J end lost 14 bases, and 15 bases lay between the germline ends. Per germline, CDR1 SGHTA and CDR2 FQGTGA. The CDR3 nucleotides read TGTGCCAGCAGCCTAGGGGAAGGTGGGCTGTTTTTT. Amino acid sequence: CASSLGEGGLFF.

This chain links TRBV9 with TRBJ2-3, with D possibly being TRBD1 (6 bases). The CDR3 consists of 15 residues. V lost 0 bases to trimming and J lost 4 bases, with 12 bases between them. Germline values: CDR1 SGDLS, CDR2 YYNGEE. CDR3 loop: CASSVEWAGADTQYF. The CDR3 region has the DNA TGTGCCAGCAGCGTAGAGTGGGCAGGGGCAGATACGCAGTATTTT.

This sequence joins TRBV7-2 and TRBJ2-3, with 7 positions matching TRBD2. Germline lookup yields CDR1 SGHTA and CDR2 FQGNSA. CDR3 length: 13 amino acids. V shed 7 bases and J 2 bases; nucleotides not matched to a gene: 3. CDR3 DNA sequence: TGTGCCAGCACTAGCGGACCCACAGATACGCAGTATTTT. Amino acid sequence: CASTSGPTDTQYF.

The CDR3 spells CASSEAAWATGELFF. The DNA of the CDR3 is TGTGCCAGCAGTGAAGCCGCGTGGGCAACAGGGGAGCTGTTTTTT. V is TRBV2 and J is TRBJ2-2; no clear D gene. In germline, CDR1 is SNHLY, CDR2 FYNNEI. This CDR3 has 15 amino acids. V was shortened by 0 bases and J by 8 bases, with 13 bases between the two germline ends.

The rearrangement links TRBV7-9 to TRBJ2-1, with 10 bases lining up with TRBD2. This CDR3 contains 16 residues. Trimming cost V 2 bases and J 9 bases; bases outside gene matches: 10. The germline CDR1 and CDR2 sequences are SEHNR and FQNEAQ (reference sequence). CDR3 amino acids: CASSLTHTSGEGEQFF. CDR3 nucleotide sequence: TGTGCCAGCAGCTTAACCCACACTAGCGGGGAGGGTGAGCAGTTCTTC.

The chain has TRBV6-6 and TRBJ2-3; 9 nucleotides line up with TRBD2. V gave up 8 bases and J gave up 0 bases; unmatched junction bases: 9. Germline lookup yields CDR1 MNHNY and CDR2 SVGAGI (reference sequence). This CDR3 spans 16 amino acids. This CDR3 is CASGTLAGPSTDTQYF. The CDR3 region has the DNA TGTGCCAGCGGAACCCTAGCGGGGCCTAGCACAGATACGCAGTATTTT.

This rearrangement joins TRBV5-4 to TRBJ2-2; a possible D gene is TRBD2 (5 bases). The CDR3 loop spans 16 amino acids. V was trimmed by 1 base and J by 2 bases, leaving 12 bases between them. The germline V gene encodes CDR1 SGHNT and CDR2 YYREEE (reference sequence). The CDR3: CASSLSPRGNTGELFF. The CDR3, as DNA: TGTGCCAGCAGCTTGTCGCCTCGGGGAAACACCGGGGAGCTGTTTTTT.